Each of the 16 T cell receptor beta chains below was sequenced from the same sample in a study of blood T cell repertoires in COVID-19 (dated by TCRdb to 2018 to 2021). Library preparation was by the immunoSEQ multiplex PCR assay. Imported from immuneACCESS, the table was reduced by TCRdb to in-frame sequences with V and J called. These copies leave out some clones; in studies compared against another copy, an unresolved V gene accounts for under half, and the cause of the remainder is not known. For this sample there are roughly 130,000 clones; just under 85% appear just once. The top ten clones comprise roughly 3% of the sample. The sequencing input was peripheral blood. The receptors derive from a woman aged 80 or older with acute or convalescent COVID-19.

The chain couples TRBV7-9 to TRBJ2-7; a possible D gene is TRBD2 (5 bases). The V gene lost 10 bases and the J gene lost 5 bases, with 15 bases spanning the gap. The germline V gene encodes CDR1 SEHNR and CDR2 FQNEAQ (reference sequence). CDR3 size: 12 residues. The chain's CDR3 is CATRDEVHEQYF. The CDR3 DNA reads as TGTGCCACCCGGGATGAAGTCCACGAGCAGTACTTC.

V is TRBV2 and J is TRBJ1-2, with D uncertain. The CDR3 consists of 13 residues. V lost 3 bases and J 7 bases, leaving 12 bases between the germline ends. The germline gives CDR1 SNHLY, CDR2 FYNNEI. The CDR3 loop is CASSDELHGGYTF. The CDR3 DNA is TGTGCCAGCAGTGACGAACTTCACGGTGGCTACACCTTC.

The gene calls are TRBV28 and TRBJ2-5; 10 bases map to TRBD1. The ends lost 2 bases at V and 4 bases at J; junction bases unmatched: 1. The CDR3 is 14 amino acids. Germline-derived CDR1 and CDR2 are MDHEN and SYDVKM. The CDR3 bases are TGTGCCAGCAGTTTAGACAGGGGGCGAGAGACCCAGTACTTC. Amino acids: CASSLDRGRETQYF.

The rearrangement links TRBV5-4 to TRBJ2-1, with unresolved D. This CDR3 has 12 residues. Germline V gives CDR1 SGHNT, CDR2 YYREEE (reference sequence). Trimming shortened V by 2 bases and J by 7 bases, and 7 bases separated the two germline ends. The CDR3 here is CASSLINNEQFF. The CDR3 DNA follows: TGTGCCAGCAGCTTAATTAATAATGAGCAGTTCTTC. Combining the CDR3 with reference TRBV5-4 and TRBJ2-1 gives the whole variable domain ETGVTQSPTHLIKTRGQQVTLRCSSQSGHNTVSWYQQALGQGPQFIFQYYREEENGRGNFPPRFSGLQFPNYSSELNVNALELDDSALYLCASSLINNEQFFGPGTRLTVL.

The genes are TRBV7-3 and TRBJ2-6; D perhaps matches TRBD1 (5 bases). CDR3 length: 17 residues. With 4 bases removed from V and 0 bases from J, the gap between germline ends came to 13 bases. The germline V gene has CDR1 SGHTA and CDR2 FQGTGA. CDR3 region: CASSSRGKSSGANVLTF. CDR3 in DNA: TGTGCCAGCAGCTCAAGGGGTAAAAGCTCTGGGGCCAACGTCCTGACTTTC.

Only a few counts were recorded for this clone. The V gene is TRBV5-8, the J gene TRBJ1-4, with D hard to call. V lost 9 bases to trimming and J lost 2 bases, with 14 bases between them. Germline values: CDR1 SGHTS, CDR2 YDEGEE. The CDR3 consists of 14 residues. CDR3 nucleotide sequence: TGTGCCACAGGTCGCGGGTGGACTAATGAAAAACTGTTTTTT. It codes for CATGRGWTNEKLFF.

The chain uses TRBV6-5 and TRBJ1-1, with a tentative D call TRBD1 (5 bases). Germline CDR1 is MNHEY and CDR2 is SVGAGI. V was clipped by 6 bases and J by 0 bases, with 11 bases between them. The CDR3 length is 14 residues. The CDR3 loop reads CASSLEGMNTEAFF. The CDR3 DNA reads as TGTGCCAGCAGCTTGGAGGGGATGAACACTGAAGCTTTCTTT.

This chain connects TRBV6-2 or TRBV6-3 to TRBJ1-2; D is uncertain. The CDR3 consists of 15 residues. Germline V lookup: CDR1 MNHEY, CDR2 SVGEGT. The V end lost 2 bases, the J end lost 4 bases, and 14 bases lay between the germline ends. CDR3 region: CASSYREAGVYGYTF. The DNA of the CDR3 is TGTGCCAGCAGTTACCGGGAGGCCGGAGTCTATGGCTACACCTTC.

This clone showed up just a few times. The chain employs TRBV5-5 and TRBJ1-5, with D maybe TRBD1 (6 bases). This CDR3 has 13 residues. The V end was cut by 4 bases, the J end by 7 bases, with 12 bases between. Germline CDR1 and CDR2: SGHKS and YYEKEE (reference sequence). The CDR3 loop reads CASSPTGPQPQHF. The CDR3 bases are TGTGCCAGCAGCCCGACAGGCCCCCAGCCCCAGCATTTT.

The rearrangement uses TRBV19 and TRBJ2-7; 12 nucleotides align to TRBD1. Unmatched junction bases numbered 8, after V lost 4 bases and J lost 7 bases. Germline CDR1 LNHDA, CDR2 SQIVND (reference sequence). CDR3 length: 15 residues. The CDR3 DNA follows: TGTGCCAGTAGTACTACGGGACAGGGGGCTGGTGAGCAGTACTTC. Translating it yields CASSTTGQGAGEQYF.

A single count supports this clone. The chain combines TRBV3-1 (or the pseudogene TRBV3-2) with TRBJ1-2; D gene unclear. There are 13 residues in the CDR3. V lost 1 base and J lost 1, with 4 bases in between. In germline, CDR1 is LGHDT, CDR2 YNNKEL (reference sequence). CDR3: CASSQGLNYGYTF. Written as DNA, the CDR3 is TGTGCCAGCAGCCAAGGGCTTAACTATGGCTACACCTTC.

This clone was counted between two and nine times. The chain employs TRBV19 and TRBJ1-1; 10 nucleotides agree with TRBD1. After removal of 2 bases from V and 8 bases from J, the junction contained 11 bases not matched to a gene. The CDR3 is 16 residues long. The germline V gene has CDR1 LNHDA and CDR2 SQIVND (reference sequence). Here the CDR3 DNA reads TGTGCCAGTAGTATAAGGACAGGGGGGACCTCAGGGGAAGCTTTCTTT. Translated: CASSIRTGGTSGEAFF.

This chain uses TRBV7-2 with TRBJ1-2; D remains unclear. This CDR3 spans 12 amino acids. Germline V gene lookup returns CDR1 SGHTA and CDR2 FQGNSA. Trimming cost V 6 bases and J 10 bases, with 15 bases left between them. CDR3 in amino acids: CASRARSGIYTF. The DNA of the CDR3 is TGTGCCAGCAGGGCCCGGTCGGGGATCTACACCTTC.

This chain connects TRBV5-1 to TRBJ2-7; 9 nucleotides line up with TRBD1. This CDR3 region has 15 residues. Germline CDR1 is SGHRS and CDR2 is YFSETQ. V lost 5 bases to trimming and J lost 4 bases; unmatched junction nucleotides: 10. In DNA form, the CDR3 reads TGCGCCAGCAGTTCTGAGACAGGGGGAAAGTACGAGCAGTACTTC. Amino acid sequence: CASSSETGGKYEQYF.

This CDR3 reads CASSFSRAVNNEQFF. CDR3 nucleotides: TGTGCCAGCAGCTTTTCCCGAGCCGTTAACAATGAGCAGTTCTTC. The gene calls are TRBV7-2 and TRBJ2-1; D remains ambiguous. V was clipped by 3 bases and J by 5 bases, with 14 bases between them. The CDR3 sequence is 15 residues long. The germline V gene has CDR1 SGHTA and CDR2 FQGNSA.

The V and J genes are TRBV9 and TRBJ2-7; TRBD1 might be the D (6 bases). The germline gives CDR1 SGDLS, CDR2 YYNGEE. The germline V and J ends were trimmed by 4 bases and 5 bases, with 19 bases remaining between them. This CDR3 has 15 residues. The CDR3 nucleotides read TGTGCCAGCAGCCACTCCGGGACACCCGTGGACGAGCAGTACTTC. Translation gives CASSHSGTPVDEQYF.